One and the same sample provided the 17 T cell receptor beta chains below, sequenced in a study of regulatory T cells in long-lasting Graves disease. Sequencing libraries for TCR beta were prepared with iRepertoire HTBI primers and Arm-PCR of CDR3 regions. One entry per CDR3 protein, called by TCRdb with MiXCR from the multiplex PCR reads. The sample shows around 250,000 distinct CDR3 sequences, more than 15% of them seen only once. Time point defined: newly diagnosed GD, antithyroid drugs for less than 3 months. RNA from PBMCs was the source of the TCR library. Another study also made use of these data, one on T cells in Graves' hyperthyroidism and ophthalmopathy.

This specimen consisted of peripheral blood mononuclear cells (PBMCs), obtained at new diagnosis, from a patient treated with antithyroid drugs. Receptor source: a woman in her twenties or thirties with Graves disease.

This clonotype has at least ten counts. This chain connects TRBV12-3 or TRBV12-4 to TRBJ1-3; 7 positions agree with TRBD1. The CDR3 runs 14 residues. V lost 4 bases and J lost 8; bases outside the gene matches: 8. CDR3 residues: CASSSRGGVDTIYF. CDR3 DNA sequence: TGTGCCAGCAGTTCCCGAGGGGGCGTTGACACCATATATTTT.

This clonotype was seen ten or more times. The chain is built from TRBV6-1 and TRBJ2-1; D not certain. Trimming removed 3 bases from V and 2 bases from J, with 5 bases in between. The germline gives CDR1 MNHNS, CDR2 SASEGT. This CDR3 comprises 13 residues. The CDR3 sequence is CASSDFPYNEQFF. The CDR3 coding sequence is TGTGCCAGCAGTGATTTCCCCTACAATGAGCAGTTCTTC.

This clonotype was counted at least ten times. The chain combines TRBV7-2 with TRBJ1-3, with D perhaps TRBD1 (5 bases). Germline CDR1 reads SGHTA; CDR2 reads FQGNSA. The CDR3 sequence is 14 residues long. V shed 1 base and J shed 12 bases, with 16 bases lying between them. The CDR3 sequence: CASSLDLRDGSIYF. CDR3 DNA sequence: TGTGCCAGCAGCTTAGATTTACGGGACGGGAGCATATATTTT.

This clonotype was observed many times. The CDR3 loop is CASSEEGGARSDTQYF. The CDR3 DNA sequence: TGTGCCAGCAGCGAGGAAGGGGGGGCCCGAAGTGATACGCAGTATTTT. V gene TRBV9 combines with J gene TRBJ2-3; possibly TRBD2 for D (7 bases). V dropped 3 bases and J dropped 6 bases, with 20 bases sitting between them. The germline CDR1 and CDR2 sequences are SGDLS and YYNGEE. The CDR3 loop spans 16 amino acids. Complete variable domain (other parts from reference TRBV9 and TRBJ2-3): DSGVTQTPKHLITATGQRVTLRCSPRSGDLSVYWYQQSLDQGLQFLIQYYNGEERAKGNILERFSAQQFPDLHSELNLSSLELGDSALYFCASSEEGGARSDTQYFGPGTRLTVL.

V gene TRBV12-3 or TRBV12-4 combines with J gene TRBJ2-3, with TRBD2 matching over 7 bases. Trimming cost V 1 base and J 2 bases; bases outside gene matches: 9. There are 17 residues in the CDR3. Here the CDR3 reads CASSLVDGLADTDTQYF. The CDR3 nucleotides are TGTGCCAGCAGTTTAGTAGACGGGCTAGCGGACACAGATACGCAGTATTTT.

This clonotype was recorded at least ten times. This chain uses TRBV20-1 with TRBJ1-2; weak D call: TRBD1 (6 bases). The CDR3 spans 15 residues. Per germline, CDR1 DFQATT and CDR2 SNEGSKA (reference sequence). Trimming shortened V by 6 bases and J by 0 bases, and 17 bases separated the two germline ends. The CDR3 DNA reads TGCAGTGCCTCCCCCCGGACAGACGCTAACTATGGCTACACCTTC. It codes for CSASPRTDANYGYTF.

This clonotype was seen at least ten times. This chain joins TRBV5-1 and TRBJ2-7; 8 bases map to TRBD2. Trimming at V came to 4 bases and at J to 0 bases, leaving 6 bases not matched to a gene. This CDR3 is 15 amino acids long. Germline CDR1 and CDR2: SGHRS and YFSETQ. The CDR3 coding sequence is TGCGCCAGCAGCAAAAGCGGGGGACCCTCCTACGAGCAGTACTTC. Its translation is CASSKSGGPSYEQYF.

There are a few counts of this clonotype. This chain connects TRBV6-1 to TRBJ1-2; 9 nucleotides align to TRBD1. V shed 10 bases and J 6 bases; nucleotides not matched to a gene: 6. Germline V gene sequence: CDR1 MNHNS, CDR2 SASEGT. The CDR3 spans 12 residues. The CDR3 DNA reads as TGTGCCATCAGCAGGACAGGGGATGGCTACACCTTC. Translated: CAISRTGDGYTF.

This clonotype was recorded at least ten times. V gene TRBV10-2 combines with J gene TRBJ2-5; 7 bases fit TRBD2. The ends lost 5 bases at V and 7 bases at J; junction bases unmatched: 10. The CDR3 totals 14 residues. Germline loops: CDR1 WSHSY, CDR2 SAAADI. CDR3 sequence (DNA): TGCGCCAGCAGTAGGTCGGAATCGGGGGGGACCCAGTACTTC. Translating it yields CASSRSESGGTQYF.

V is TRBV6-2 or TRBV6-3 and J is TRBJ1-6; 8 nucleotides align to TRBD1. The CDR3 sequence is 17 residues long. Per germline, CDR1 MNHEY and CDR2 SVGEGT. The V and J ends lost 4 bases and 5 bases, in that order; junction bases with no gene match: 10. CDR3 protein: CASSLFGTGLNNSPLHF. In nucleotides, the CDR3 is TGTGCCAGCAGTTTATTTGGGACAGGACTAAATAATTCACCCCTCCACTTT.

This clonotype was picked up many times. The rearrangement uses TRBV12-3 or TRBV12-4 and TRBJ2-7, with 8 positions matching TRBD2. V shed 7 bases, J shed 0 bases, and the junction held 5 bases outside the gene matches. This CDR3 has 14 residues. The CDR3 sequence is CASNPGGTSYEQYF. The CDR3 nucleotides are TGTGCCAGCAACCCGGGGGGGACCTCCTACGAGCAGTACTTC.

V usage is TRBV7-1 and J usage is TRBJ2-5; 8 bases line up with TRBD1. TRBV7-1 is labeled an ORF, and its function is uncertain. The CDR3 has 13 amino acids. Trimming removed 5 bases from V and 4 bases from J; junction bases left unmatched: 3. The CDR3 DNA sequence: TGTGCCAGCAGCGGACAGGGTACAGAGACCCAGTACTTC. It codes for CASSGQGTETQYF.

This clonotype was observed at least ten times. The chain couples TRBV11-2 to TRBJ1-3, with unresolved D. CDR3 size: 16 residues. Germline loops: CDR1 SGHAT, CDR2 FQNNGV. The germline V and J ends were trimmed by 5 bases and 0 bases, with 14 bases remaining between them. Written as DNA, the CDR3 is TGTGCCAGCAGCGCCACTCTGCGGAGCTCTGGAAACACCATATATTTT. Translated, it gives CASSATLRSSGNTIYF. The variable domain in full, completed from reference TRBV11-2 and TRBJ1-3, reads EAGVAQSPRYKIIEKRQSVAFWCNPISGHATLYWYQQILGQGPKLLIQFQNNGVVDDSQLPKDRFSAERLKGVDSTLKIQPAKLEDSAVYLCASSATLRSSGNTIYFGEGSWLTVV.

This chain connects TRBV28 to TRBJ2-3; TRBD2 matches 9 bases. Germline V CDR1 and CDR2: MDHEN, SYDVKM. The junction had 9 bases not matched to a gene; V was cut back by 4 bases and J by 1 base. This CDR3 has 17 amino acids. The CDR3 sequence is CASSSIRLAERTDTQYF. The CDR3 DNA reads as TGTGCCAGCAGTTCTATCAGACTAGCGGAACGCACAGATACGCAGTATTTT.

This clonotype showed up many times. The chain joins TRBV6-1 to TRBJ1-4; D is ambiguous. With 6 bases removed from V and 8 bases from J, the gap between germline ends came to 13 bases. This CDR3 has 13 amino acids. The germline CDR1 and CDR2 sequences are MNHNS and SASEGT. The CDR3 region is CASSLGRGEKLFF. In DNA form, the CDR3 reads TGTGCCAGCAGCCTGGGGAGAGGGGAAAAACTGTTTTTT.

This clonotype was picked up many times. The V and J genes are TRBV19 and TRBJ1-1; D remains ambiguous. Trimming stripped 6 bases from V and 2 bases from J, with 10 bases between. Germline loops: CDR1 LNHDA, CDR2 SQIVND (reference sequence). The CDR3 sequence is 13 residues long. CDR3 loop: CASRYPGNTEAFF. DNA of the CDR3: TGTGCCAGTAGGTATCCGGGTAACACTGAAGCTTTCTTT.

This clonotype was observed many times. The chain carries TRBV20-1 and TRBJ1-1; D ambiguous. Germline lookup yields CDR1 DFQATT and CDR2 SNEGSKA (reference sequence). The V end was cut by 3 bases, the J end by 3 bases, with 5 bases between. The CDR3 extends over 11 amino acids. In DNA, the CDR3 is TGCAGTGCTAGCGAGGACACTGAAGCTTTCTTT. Protein sequence: CSASEDTEAFF.